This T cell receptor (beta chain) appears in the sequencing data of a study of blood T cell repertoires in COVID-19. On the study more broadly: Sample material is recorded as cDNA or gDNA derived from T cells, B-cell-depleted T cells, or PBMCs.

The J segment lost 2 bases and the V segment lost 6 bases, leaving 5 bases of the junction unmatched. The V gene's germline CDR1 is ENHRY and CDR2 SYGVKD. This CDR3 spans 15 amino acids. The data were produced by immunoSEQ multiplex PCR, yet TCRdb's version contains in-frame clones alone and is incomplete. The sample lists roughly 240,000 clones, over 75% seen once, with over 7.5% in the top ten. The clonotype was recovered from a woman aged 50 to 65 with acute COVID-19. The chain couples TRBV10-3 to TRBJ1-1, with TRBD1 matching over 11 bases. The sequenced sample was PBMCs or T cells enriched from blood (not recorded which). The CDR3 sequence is CAIRRTGGENTEAFF. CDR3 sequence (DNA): TGTGCCATCAGGAGGACAGGGGGCGAAAACACTGAAGCTTTCTTT.